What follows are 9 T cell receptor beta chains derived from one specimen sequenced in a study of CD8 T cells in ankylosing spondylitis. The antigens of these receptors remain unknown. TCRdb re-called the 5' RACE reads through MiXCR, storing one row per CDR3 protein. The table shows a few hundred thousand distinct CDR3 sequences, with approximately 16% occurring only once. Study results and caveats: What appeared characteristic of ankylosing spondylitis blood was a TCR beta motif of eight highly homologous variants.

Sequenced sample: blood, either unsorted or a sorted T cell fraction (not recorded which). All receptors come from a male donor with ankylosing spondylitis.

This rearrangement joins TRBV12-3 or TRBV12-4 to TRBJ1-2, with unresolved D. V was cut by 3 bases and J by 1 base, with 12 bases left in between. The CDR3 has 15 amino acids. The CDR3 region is CASSFSAGNNYGYTF. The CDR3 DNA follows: TGTGCCAGCAGTTTTAGTGCCGGAAATAACTATGGCTACACCTTC.

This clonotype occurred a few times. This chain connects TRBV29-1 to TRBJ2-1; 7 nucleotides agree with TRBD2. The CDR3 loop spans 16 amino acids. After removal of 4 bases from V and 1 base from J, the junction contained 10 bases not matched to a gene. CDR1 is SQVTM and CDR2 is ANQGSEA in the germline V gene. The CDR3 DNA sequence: TGCAGCGTTGCTGGCGGGAGTATGAGTTCCTACAATGAGCAGTTCTTC. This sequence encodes CSVAGGSMSSYNEQFF.

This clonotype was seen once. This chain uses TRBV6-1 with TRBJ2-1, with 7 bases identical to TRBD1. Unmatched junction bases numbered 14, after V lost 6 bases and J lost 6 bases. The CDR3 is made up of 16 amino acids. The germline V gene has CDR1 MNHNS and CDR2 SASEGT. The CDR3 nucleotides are TGTGCCAGCAGCGCCGATTTGACAGGGTTGGGCAATGAGCAGTTCTTC. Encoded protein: CASSADLTGLGNEQFF.

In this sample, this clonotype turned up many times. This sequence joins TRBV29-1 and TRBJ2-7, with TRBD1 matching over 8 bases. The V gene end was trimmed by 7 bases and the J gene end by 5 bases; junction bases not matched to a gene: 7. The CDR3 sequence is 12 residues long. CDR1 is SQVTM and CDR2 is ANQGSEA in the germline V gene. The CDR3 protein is CSARTGSHEQYF. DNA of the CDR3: TGCAGCGCCCGGACAGGGAGCCACGAGCAGTACTTC.

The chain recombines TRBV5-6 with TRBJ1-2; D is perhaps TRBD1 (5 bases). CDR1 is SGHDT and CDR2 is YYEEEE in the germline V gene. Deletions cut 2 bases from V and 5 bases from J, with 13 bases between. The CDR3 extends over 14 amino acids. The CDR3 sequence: CASSLGAGIYGYTF. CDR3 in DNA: TGTGCCAGCAGCTTAGGGGCAGGGATTTATGGCTACACCTTC.

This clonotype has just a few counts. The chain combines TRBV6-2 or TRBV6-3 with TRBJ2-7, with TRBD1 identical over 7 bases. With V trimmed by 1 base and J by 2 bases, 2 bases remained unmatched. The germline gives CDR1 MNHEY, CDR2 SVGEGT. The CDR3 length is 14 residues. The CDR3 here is CASSYFDRAYEQYF. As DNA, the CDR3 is TGTGCCAGCAGTTACTTTGACAGGGCCTACGAGCAGTACTTC.

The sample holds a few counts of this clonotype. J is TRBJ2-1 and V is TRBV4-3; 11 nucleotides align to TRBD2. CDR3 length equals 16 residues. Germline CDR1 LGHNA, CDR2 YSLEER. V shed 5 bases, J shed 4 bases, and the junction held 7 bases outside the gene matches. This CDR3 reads CASSTGLADAYNEQFF. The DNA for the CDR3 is TGCGCCAGCAGCACGGGACTAGCGGACGCGTACAATGAGCAGTTCTTC.

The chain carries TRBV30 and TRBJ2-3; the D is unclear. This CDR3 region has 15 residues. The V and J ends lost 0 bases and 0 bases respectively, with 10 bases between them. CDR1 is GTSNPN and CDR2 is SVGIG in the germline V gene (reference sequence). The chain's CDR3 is CAWSVGTTSTDTQYF. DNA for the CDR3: TGTGCCTGGAGTGTGGGCACCACTAGCACAGATACGCAGTATTTT.

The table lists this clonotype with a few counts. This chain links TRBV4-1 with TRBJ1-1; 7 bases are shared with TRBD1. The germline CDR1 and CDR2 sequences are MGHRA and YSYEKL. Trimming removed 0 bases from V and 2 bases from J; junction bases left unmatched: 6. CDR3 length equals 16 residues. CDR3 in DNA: TGCGCCAGCAGCCAAGAACTGGGACAGACAAACACTGAAGCTTTCTTT. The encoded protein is CASSQELGQTNTEAFF.